These 20 T cell receptor beta chains were sequenced from one sample in a study of shared clonotypes between healthy human individuals. CD45RO-negative, CCR7-selected cells formed the naive CD8 fraction, which excluded terminally differentiated effector memory CD45RA+ cells. Only in-frame clones appear in the TCRdb table, and some are missing; sequencing was by immunoSEQ multiplex PCR. The sample lists about 2.1 million clones, under 95% occurring once. Sequencing was performed on naive CD8+ T cells from PBMCs. The receptors were gathered from a man between 18 and 29 years old in good health. Some clones in this sample may be carry-over from other donors' samples.

CDR3 sequence (DNA): TGCGCCAGCAGTGAAGGGACAGAAGGGGAGTACGAGCAGTACTTC. Translated: CASSEGTEGEYEQYF. V gene TRBV10-2 combines with J gene TRBJ2-7, with TRBD1 identical over 7 bases. V shed 3 bases, J shed 4 bases, and the junction held 9 bases outside the gene matches. The CDR3 loop spans 15 amino acids. Per the germline V gene, CDR1 is WSHSY and CDR2 is SAAADI.

The CDR3 bases are TGTGCCAGCAGCTTATATCGAGCGAACACTGAAGCTTTCTTT. Translation: CASSLYRANTEAFF. This chain joins TRBV7-2 and TRBJ1-1, with D hard to call. CDR3 length equals 14 residues. The V gene's germline CDR1 is SGHTA and CDR2 FQGNSA. Between the trimmed V and J ends, which lost 2 bases and 1 base, there was a span of 8 bases.

The J gene is TRBJ1-1, the V gene TRBV13; D is undetermined. Germline values: CDR1 PRHDT, CDR2 FYEKMQ (reference sequence). The CDR3 is 17 residues long. V was clipped by 2 bases and J by 4 bases, with 20 bases between them. The DNA for the CDR3 is TGTGCCAGCAGCTTATTGGAGTATGCCGGCCGCCCCACTGAAGCTTTCTTT. Its translation is CASSLLEYAGRPTEAFF. Full variable domain (remainder filled in from reference TRBV13 and TRBJ1-1): AAGVIQSPRHLIKEKRETATLKCYPIPRHDTVYWYQQGPGQDPQFLISFYEKMQSDKGSIPDRFSAQQFSDYHSELNMSSLELGDSALYFCASSLLEYAGRPTEAFFGQGTRLTVV.

The rearrangement uses TRBV5-4 and TRBJ1-2, with 9 bases fitting TRBD1. Trimming took 1 base from V and 4 from J; bases not matched to a gene: 11. The CDR3 consists of 17 residues. Germline assignment: CDR1 SGHNT and CDR2 YYREEE (reference sequence). The CDR3 protein is CASSLSVGQGQRYGYTF. CDR3 DNA sequence: TGTGCCAGCAGCTTGAGCGTGGGACAGGGTCAACGCTATGGCTACACCTTC.

In regard to this clone: Other DNA sequences in the same sample also yield this CDR3. The V call is TRBV7-9, the J call TRBJ2-5; D unclear. V was pared by 5 bases and J by 1 base, with 8 bases between. This CDR3 comprises 13 residues. CDR1 is SEHNR and CDR2 is FQNEAQ in the germline V gene (reference sequence). In DNA form, the CDR3 reads TGTGCCAGCAGCCTGAACAGCCAAGAGACCCAGTACTTC. Protein product: CASSLNSQETQYF.

The rearrangement links TRBV7-9 to TRBJ2-3; tentative D call: TRBD2 (5 bases). Germline CDR1 reads SEHNR; CDR2 reads FQNEAQ (reference sequence). Trimming shortened V by 4 bases and J by 3 bases, and 20 bases separated the two germline ends. The CDR3 extends over 17 amino acids. Here the CDR3 reads CASSSLLASVWTDTQYF. The CDR3 DNA sequence: TGTGCCAGCAGCTCACTGTTAGCGTCCGTTTGGACAGATACGCAGTATTTT.

This rearrangement joins TRBV7-6 to TRBJ2-1, with 10 bases matching TRBD2. The germline V gene has CDR1 SGHVS and CDR2 FNYEAQ. The CDR3 is 14 amino acids. Trimming cost V 6 bases and J 3 bases; bases outside gene matches: 2. The CDR3, as DNA: TGTGCCAGCAGTAGCGGGAGGTTCTACAATGAGCAGTTCTTC. Translation gives CASSSGRFYNEQFF.

Concerning this clone itself: The identical CDR3 is also encoded by other nucleotide sequences in the sample. The chain employs TRBV19 and TRBJ2-1; the match to TRBD2 covers 8 bases. With V trimmed by 3 bases and J by 6 bases, 4 bases remained unmatched. CDR1 LNHDA and CDR2 SQIVND come from the germline V gene (reference sequence). This CDR3 comprises 14 residues. The CDR3 coding sequence is TGTGCCAGTAGTATTCTACTAGCGGCCAATGAGCAGTTCTTC. Translated, it gives CASSILLAANEQFF.

V and J are TRBV15 and TRBJ2-7, with D possibly being TRBD1 (6 bases). The CDR3 sequence is 13 residues long. The germline gives CDR1 LNHNV, CDR2 YYDKDF (reference sequence). Trimming took 4 bases from V and 4 from J, leaving 11 bases between them. This chain's CDR3 is CATSTGAGYEQYF. CDR3 coding DNA: TGTGCCACCAGCACAGGGGCAGGTTACGAGCAGTACTTC.

This clone was seen a single time. J is TRBJ2-4 and V is TRBV9; perhaps TRBD1 as D (6 bases). Germline V CDR1 and CDR2: SGDLS, YYNGEE. This CDR3 comprises 15 residues. The germline V and J ends were trimmed by 3 bases and 2 bases, with 12 bases remaining between them. CDR3 amino acids: CASSDPRGTKNIQYF. CDR3 nucleotide sequence: TGTGCCAGCAGCGACCCCAGGGGCACCAAAAACATTCAGTACTTC.

This clone has just a few counts. This chain connects TRBV6-6 to TRBJ1-1, with D maybe TRBD1 (6 bases). The CDR3 sequence is 14 residues long. Germline V CDR1 and CDR2: MNHNY, SVGAGI (reference sequence). V lost 4 bases and J 2 bases, leaving 11 bases between the germline ends. The CDR3 region is CASSWGGTNTEAFF. CDR3 bases: TGTGCCAGCAGTTGGGGGGGCACAAACACTGAAGCTTTCTTT.

The chain couples TRBV28 to TRBJ2-2; perhaps TRBD1 as D (6 bases). The CDR3 loop spans 16 amino acids. The germline CDR1 and CDR2 sequences are MDHEN and SYDVKM. Trimming removed 6 bases from V and 4 bases from J, with 18 bases in between. CDR3 amino acids: CASSSGPGDGTGELFF. CDR3 nucleotide sequence: TGTGCCAGCAGCTCAGGACCAGGGGATGGCACCGGGGAGCTGTTTTTT.

This chain links TRBV5-4 with TRBJ2-7; 8 bases fit TRBD1. The junction had 8 bases not matched to a gene; V was cut back by 4 bases and J by 5 bases. CDR1 and CDR2 from the germline V gene are SGHNT and YYREEE (reference sequence). The CDR3 totals 14 residues. CDR3 region: CASSLDRGWHEQYF. Here the CDR3 DNA reads TGTGCCAGCAGCCTTGACAGGGGTTGGCACGAGCAGTACTTC.

J is TRBJ2-7 and V is TRBV5-8; no definite D call. V was trimmed by 0 bases and J by 2 bases, leaving 6 bases between them. Germline CDR1 SGHTS, CDR2 YDEGEE. The CDR3 covers 13 residues. The CDR3 nucleotides are TGTGCCAGCAGCTTGGTCGGTCCCTACGAGCAGTACTTC. Encoded protein: CASSLVGPYEQYF.

The chain carries TRBV5-5 and TRBJ2-7; 8 bases map to TRBD1. The CDR3 totals 15 residues. Trimming at V came to 4 bases and at J to 4 bases, leaving 10 bases not matched to a gene. Germline CDR1 is SGHKS and CDR2 is YYEKEE (reference sequence). CDR3 residues: CASSQGRTGQYEQYF. In nucleotides, the CDR3 is TGTGCCAGCAGCCAGGGTAGGACAGGGCAATACGAGCAGTACTTC.

This sequence joins TRBV6-6 and TRBJ1-6; TRBD1 aligns across 9 bases. The trim removed 4 bases at V and 9 bases at J, leaving 4 bases unmatched. Per germline, CDR1 MNHNY and CDR2 SVGAGI (reference sequence). The CDR3 is made up of 14 amino acids. The CDR3 sequence: CASSSGTGPSPLHF. CDR3 nucleotide sequence: TGTGCCAGCAGTTCCGGGACAGGGCCTTCACCCCTCCACTTT.

This rearrangement joins TRBV7-3 to TRBJ2-1; 7 positions agree with TRBD1. J was trimmed by 8 bases and V by 4 bases; bases with no gene match: 14. The CDR3 is 16 residues long. The germline V gene has CDR1 SGHTA and CDR2 FQGTGA. CDR3: CASSSIRDSFVHEQFF. CDR3 sequence (DNA): TGTGCCAGCAGCTCGATCCGGGACAGTTTCGTCCATGAGCAGTTCTTC. Supplemented by reference TRBV7-3 and TRBJ2-1, the full variable domain reads GAGVSQTPSNKVTEKGKYVELRCDPISGHTALYWYRQSLGQGPEFLIYFQGTGAADDSGLPNDRFFAVRPEGSVSTLKIQRTERGDSAVYLCASSSIRDSFVHEQFFGPGTRLTVL.

V usage is TRBV29-1 and J usage is TRBJ2-5; 9 positions agree with TRBD1. The germline gives CDR1 SQVTM, CDR2 ANQGSEA. There are 16 residues in the CDR3. V shed 5 bases and J 5 bases; nucleotides not matched to a gene: 15. CDR3 DNA sequence: TGCAGCGTTTTTACAACAGGGGACAGGGTTGAGGAGACCCAGTACTTC. This encodes CSVFTTGDRVEETQYF.

This sequence joins TRBV7-9 and TRBJ2-7, with TRBD2 as a possible D gene (5 bases). In germline, CDR1 is SEHNR, CDR2 FQNEAQ (reference sequence). This CDR3 contains 13 residues. Between the trimmed V and J ends, which lost 5 bases and 9 bases, there was a span of 17 bases. The CDR3 coding sequence is TGTGCCAGCAGCCCAAATTCTGAGGGCGTGCAGTACTTC. Amino acid sequence: CASSPNSEGVQYF. The complete variable domain, with remaining parts taken from reference TRBV7-9 and TRBJ2-7, reads DTGVSQNPRHKITKRGQNVTFRCDPISEHNRLYWYRQTLGQGPEFLTYFQNEAQLEKSRLLSDRFSAERPKGSFSTLEIQRTEQGDSAMYLCASSPNSEGVQYFGPGTRLTVT.

The V and J genes are TRBV7-9 and TRBJ2-1; 12 bases fit TRBD2. J was trimmed by 0 bases and V by 4 bases; bases with no gene match: 10. This CDR3 has 19 amino acids. Germline values: CDR1 SEHNR, CDR2 FQNEAQ (reference sequence). Here the CDR3 DNA reads TGTGCCAGCAGCTCCCTAGCGGGAGGGCCTTCGATCTCCTACAATGAGCAGTTCTTC. It specifies CASSSLAGGPSISYNEQFF.